The following is a T cell receptor (beta chain) sequence with its context. This clone's antigen is unknown. One base away there is no much larger clone; base qualities are not given. V is trimmed back by 5 bases and J by 7 bases, and the junction contains 8 bases that no gene match accounts for. CDR1 and CDR2 were assigned from the germline V gene as SGHTA and FQGNSA. The CDR3 measures 14 amino acids from cysteine to phenylalanine. CDR3 DNA is the only sequence kept; it has 42 bases, read in frame from the first base. The approximately 39 donors, aged roughly 6 to 95 years, were systemically healthy Caucasian individuals from Russia. Each donor gave about 9.7 milliliters of peripheral blood, drawn into EDTA-treated Vacutainer tubes. PBMCs were isolated by Ficoll-Paque density-gradient centrifugation, with at least 7 million obtained per sample. Total RNA was extracted from PBMCs with Trizol reagent, with at least 5.5 micrograms obtained per sample. For every donor, an aliquot of PBMCs went through flow cytometry to measure the percentages of naive CD45RAhigh/CD27high T cells.

The library was generated by 5' RACE. The sample was run on an Illumina HiSeq 2500. The second PCR ran for roughly 7 to 11 cycles and used a J-beta primer mix along with a sample-barcoded 5' primer. A unique molecular identifier was introduced onto each TCR beta cDNA molecule by a template-switch 5' adaptor carrying 12 random nucleotides. Each sample yielded at least 3 million CDR3-containing paired-end reads. All of the RNA was converted into first-strand cDNA using the Mint cDNA synthesis kit, with a TRBC-specific oligonucleotide serving as the primer. All cDNA was treated with uracil-DNA glycosylase and then went through a first 18-cycle PCR with the universal primers M1SS and BC2_uni_R. Under the source paper's analysis protocol: For normalization, 1 million high-quality reads, each with a distinct molecular identifier, were randomly selected from each sample. Reads with shared molecular identifiers were discarded instead of being binned into consensus sequences. MiTCR, run with a Q25 quality threshold and the strictest error-elimination algorithm, handled CDR3 identification, clonotype clustering and error correction. Lower-bound total TCR beta diversity was estimated with a nonparametric unseen species model using Euler transformation. The raw public data were reprocessed by TCRdb itself: fastp quality trimming at Q25, MiXCR clonotype calling, in-frame beta chains only. Rows matching on CDR3 protein sequence are summarized as one entry with the most common DNA and genes. Here the V and J calls rest on TCRdb's processing, not on the authors' analysis. Present in this sample are around 780,000 distinct CDR3 sequences, 25% to 30% of which were seen just once. The ten largest clones capture about 2.9% of the sample.

These data are taken from a study of blood T cells in healthy people across ages (dated by TCRdb to 2013 to 2016). At the level of the whole study: Template switching captured roughly one uniquely barcoded TCR beta cDNA molecule per two T cells in model experiments. The study measured age-related changes in TCR beta repertoire diversity using deep sequencing normalized with unique cDNA molecular identifiers. Four age groups were formed from the donors: young (average 16 years), middle-aged (approximately 40), aged (under 70) and long-lived (82). Using the same blood draw, the study looked at two additional independent replicas of 1 million unique cDNA reads for two donors, one aged 18 to 30 and the other aged 80 or older.

Results and caveats for the whole study, not just this receptor: Because donor CMV infection status was unknown, age-related changes in expanded clonotypes were potentially confounded. As age increased, observed TCR beta diversity per million T cells dropped in a roughly linear way, and a significant reduction was already evident by age about 40. Total diversity estimates from one million sequenced T cells were considered lower bounds and underestimates. The percentage of naive T cells measured by flow cytometry correlated strongly with observed TCR beta diversity. Compared with the aged group, the long-lived group had more naive CD4+ T cells, fewer expanded clones and increased TCR diversity, suggesting age selection. Bulk unsorted PBMC profiling prevented conclusive comparison of naive and antigen-experienced compartments.

The same data also contributed to another study, on T cells of mothers and their children. The second publication reports: Nine systemically healthy Caucasian individuals served as donors, namely three mothers together with their six children. cDNA synthesis consumed the entire amount of extracted RNA, loaded at approximately 1.5 ug RNA in each 15 ul reaction. In the second PCR, sample barcodes and 2-4 random nucleotides were introduced via the M1S primer. Over 10 million TCR beta CDR3 reads came from each mother, compared with around 3 million reads from each child. TCR recombination output is similarly shaped by thymic selection in related and unrelated pairs, with a minor effect exerted by inherited differences. Normalized repertoire overlap was always slightly but never significantly higher in related than unrelated mother-child pairs. No persistent microchimeric T cell clones were found, with a detection sensitivity of roughly 100 clones per million clonotypes. The study used deep NGS to compare TCR beta repertoires of mothers and children, seeking features distinguishing related mother-child pairs from unrelated individuals. The mean age was roughly 40 +/- 4 years for the mothers and roughly 11 +/- 4 years for the children. Libraries were sequenced on Illumina HiSeq 2000 with 100+100 nt paired-end reads after adapter ligation with NEBNext reagents. To prevent cross-contamination, the mother and child libraries were prepared one month apart and sequenced in separate runs. Between roughly 500,000 and 2,300,000 distinct TCR beta clonotypes were identified per donor. Naive TCR beta clonotypes were estimated from low-frequency clonotypes matched to each donor's FACS-determined naive share, without sorting.

The TCR originated in a boy aged 5-17 years in good health. The sequence is built from TRBV7-2 and TRBJ2-1, and TRBD1 aligns with 7 junction nucleotides. Sample: blood. The nucleotides read TGTGCCAGCAGCGCCTCACAGGGGAGAAATGAGCAGTTCTTC. The resulting protein is CASSASQGRNEQFF.